A selection of T cell receptor beta chains follows, all from one sample in a study of PD-1 blockade in classical Hodgkin lymphoma. Using immunoSEQ multiplex PCR, the repertoire was profiled, and TCRdb retains in-frame clones only, with some absent. This table holds about 8,000 clones, around three quarters found once. Here the sequenced sample was peripheral blood mononuclear cells (PBMCs), taken before the fourth cycle of nivolumab. All receptors derive from a human donor with classical Hodgkin lymphoma. The CDR3 runs from the conserved cysteine through the conserved F or W. D genes are given only for firm matches. Not every row has a clone size; where given, it reads once, few, many or a size class.

V	D	size	J	DNA	CDR3
TRBV6-4	NA	NA	TRBJ2-2	TGTGCCAGCAGTGACTCCGACCGCACCGGGGAGCTGTTTTTT	CASSDSDRTGELFF
TRBV5-6	TRBD2	NA	TRBJ2-3	TGTGCCAGCAGCTCCTTAGCGGGAATGACAGATACGCAGTATTTT	CASSSLAGMTDTQYF
TRBV28	NA	NA	TRBJ2-7	TGTGCCAGCAGGTGGCGGGGACAACCACCCTACGAGCAGTACTTC	CASRWRGQPPYEQYF
TRBV4-3	TRBD2	few	TRBJ2-3	TGCGCCAGCAGCAGGACTAGGCTAGCGGGGAGCAGCACAGATACGCAGTATTTT	CASSRTRLAGSSTDTQYF
TRBV2	TRBD1	NA	TRBJ1-5	TGTGCCAGCACCTGGGGACAGGGTAGTCAGCCCCAGCATTTT	CASTWGQGSQPQHF
TRBV7-8	TRBD1	NA	TRBJ2-7	TGTGCCAGCAGCCGACAGGGAGCCTACGAGCAGTACTTC	CASSRQGAYEQYF
TRBV7-8	NA	few	TRBJ1-1	TGTGCCAGCACCCGGGATGAAGCTTTCTTT	CASTRDEAFF
TRBV5-4	NA	few	TRBJ1-1	TGTGCCAGCAGCCCCCCCCAGGGCTTGAACACTGAAGCTTTCTTT	CASSPPQGLNTEAFF
TRBV29-1	TRBD1	once	TRBJ2-1	TGCAGCGCCCTGGGACAGGGGACCTACAATGAGCAGTTCTTC	CSALGQGTYNEQFF
TRBV1	NA	NA	TRBJ1-1	TGCACCAGCAGCCAAGGTAGACTCGGGCCTATGAACACTGAAGCTTTCTTT	CTSSQGRLGPMNTEAFF
TRBV7-9	NA	NA	TRBJ2-5	TGTGCCAGCAGCTTTTCTGGGCAAGAGACCCAGTACTTC	CASSFSGQETQYF
TRBV27	NA	NA	TRBJ2-1	TGTGCCAGCAGTTTCTACAGGAACAATGAGCAGTTCTTC	CASSFYRNNEQFF
TRBV5-6	NA	NA	TRBJ1-5	TGTGCCAGCAGCTTCTTAAGGGGGAATAGCAATCAGCCCCAGCATTTT	CASSFLRGNSNQPQHF
TRBV6-1	NA	once	TRBJ2-3	TGTGCCAGCAGTGAATCCCCTATCTTTTCCCCGGCAGGGCCCCAGTATTTT	CASSESPIFSPAGPQYF
TRBV10-2	NA	few	TRBJ1-1	TGCGCCATCCGACGACAGGCTGGGACTGAAGCTTTCTTT	CAIRRQAGTEAFF
TRBV14	NA	NA	TRBJ2-6	TGTGCCAGCAGCCAAGTTCGGGGTGGGGCCAACGTCCTGACTTTC	CASSQVRGGANVLTF
TRBV9	NA	few	TRBJ2-1	TGTGCCAGCAGCGTAGAGCACTACAATGAGCAGTTCTTC	CASSVEHYNEQFF
TRBV6-5	NA	NA	TRBJ2-2	TGTGCCAGCAGTTACACTAGAACGAACACCGGGGAGCTGTTTTTT	CASSYTRTNTGELFF
TRBV6-1	NA	NA	TRBJ1-4	TGTGCCAGCAGTGTTGCTTTCAACAATGAAAAACTGTTTTTT	CASSVAFNNEKLFF
TRBV27	TRBD1	NA	TRBJ1-1	TGTGCCAGCAGTTTTCGACAGGGGGCGAGCACTGAAGCTTTCTTT	CASSFRQGASTEAFF
TRBV5-1	NA	NA	TRBJ2-3	TGCGCCAGCAGTTCCCTCGCGGGGGCGCGGACAGATACGCAGTATTTT	CASSSLAGARTDTQYF
TRBV7-2	NA	NA	TRBJ1-1	TGTGCCAGCAGCAACGGGAGAACTGAAGCTTTCTTT	CASSNGRTEAFF
TRBV19	NA	NA	TRBJ1-1	TGTGCCAGTAGTATCACGGGCTTTAACACTGAAGCTTTCTTT	CASSITGFNTEAFF
TRBV7-9	NA	NA	TRBJ2-1	TGTGCCAGCAGCTCCGGGGGCGGACTTAGGTATGAGCAGTTCTTC	CASSSGGGLRYEQFF
TRBV19	TRBD1	NA	TRBJ1-1	TGTGCCAGTAGTACCGAAATGGACAGGGGGAATGCTTTCTTT	CASSTEMDRGNAFF
TRBV28	NA	NA	TRBJ2-3	NA	CASSFAAGTGRTRVQSF
TRBV11-1	NA	NA	TRBJ2-3	TGTGCCAGCAGAGGCGGGGACACAGATACGCAGTATTTT	CASRGGDTDTQYF
TRBV6-5	NA	NA	TRBJ1-1	TGTGCCAGCAGTTATGGGGGGGCTCTCACTGAAGCTTTCTTT	CASSYGGALTEAFF
TRBV6-1	NA	few	TRBJ2-3	TGTGCCAGCAGTGAAGCGCGAGCCGGGGTCACAGATACGCAGTATTTT	CASSEARAGVTDTQYF
TRBV4-2	NA	NA	TRBJ1-2	TGTGCCAGCAGCCAGGATATCAAGGGTGCCTACACCTTC	CASSQDIKGAYTF
TRBV6-5	TRBD1	once	TRBJ2-3	TGTGCCAGCGCCGGGACAGGGGGCACAGATACGCAGTATTTT	CASAGTGGTDTQYF
TRBV5-6	NA	NA	TRBJ2-3	TGTGCCCGCCAACAGGTAACCTTCACAGATACGCAGTATTTT	CARQQVTFTDTQYF
TRBV4-1	NA	few	TRBJ1-6	TGCGCCAGCAGCCAAGCTCAGGGGAATAATTCACCCCTCCACTTT	CASSQAQGNNSPLHF